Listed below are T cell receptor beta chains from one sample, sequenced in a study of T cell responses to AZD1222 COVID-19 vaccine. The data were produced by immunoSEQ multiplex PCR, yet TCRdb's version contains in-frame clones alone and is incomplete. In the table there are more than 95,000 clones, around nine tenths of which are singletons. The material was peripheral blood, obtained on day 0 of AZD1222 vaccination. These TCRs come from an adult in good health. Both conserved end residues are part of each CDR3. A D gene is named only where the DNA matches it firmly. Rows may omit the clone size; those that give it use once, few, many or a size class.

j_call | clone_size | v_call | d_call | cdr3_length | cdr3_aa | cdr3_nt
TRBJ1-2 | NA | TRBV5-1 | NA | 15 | CASSLEGRTVYGYTF | TGCGCCAGCAGCTTGGAGGGGAGGACCGTCTATGGCTACACCTTC
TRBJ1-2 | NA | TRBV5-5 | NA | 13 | CASSWPGSWGYTF | TGTGCCAGCAGTTGGCCAGGGTCGTGGGGCTACACCTTC
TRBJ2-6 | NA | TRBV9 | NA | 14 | CASSNRPGANVLTF | TGTGCCAGCAGTAACCGCCCTGGGGCCAACGTCCTGACTTTC
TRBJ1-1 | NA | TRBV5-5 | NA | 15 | CASSSPLTVNTEAFF | TGTGCCAGCAGCTCGCCTCTGACAGTGAACACTGAAGCTTTCTTT
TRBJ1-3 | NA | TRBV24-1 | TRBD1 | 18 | CATSDSVGTGSSGNTIYF | TGTGCCACCAGTGATAGTGTTGGGACAGGGAGCTCTGGAAACACCATATATTTT
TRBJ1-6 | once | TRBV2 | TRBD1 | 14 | CASSGQGENSPLHF | TGTGCCAGCAGTGGACAGGGTGAAAATTCACCCCTCCACTTT
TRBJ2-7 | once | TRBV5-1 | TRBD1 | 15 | CASSLEGQGDRLQYF | TGCGCCAGCAGCTTGGAAGGACAGGGGGATAGGCTGCAGTACTTC
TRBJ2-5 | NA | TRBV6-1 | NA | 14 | CASSWGTGTETQYF | TGTGCCAGCAGTTGGGGAACAGGCACAGAGACCCAGTACTTC
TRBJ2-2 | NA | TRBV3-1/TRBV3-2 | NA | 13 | CASSQNGLRGLFF | TGTGCCAGCAGCCAGAACGGGCTAAGAGGCCTGTTTTTT
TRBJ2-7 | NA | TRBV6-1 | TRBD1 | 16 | CASSEAIQGVTYEQYF | TGTGCCAGCAGTGAAGCCATACAGGGGGTGACCTACGAGCAGTACTTC
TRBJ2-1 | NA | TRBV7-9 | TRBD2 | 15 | CASRRALLAGGLQFF | TGTGCCAGCAGGCGCGCACTACTAGCGGGGGGGCTACAGTTCTTC
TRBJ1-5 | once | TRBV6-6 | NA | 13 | CASSSDPNQPQHF | TGTGCCAGCAGTTCGGACCCTAATCAGCCCCAGCATTTT
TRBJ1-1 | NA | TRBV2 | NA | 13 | CASIGIRNTEAFF | TGTGCCAGCATTGGGATTAGGAACACTGAAGCTTTCTTT
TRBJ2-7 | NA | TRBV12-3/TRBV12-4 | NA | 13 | CASSLRGSDEQYF | TGTGCCAGCAGTTTACGAGGTTCCGACGAGCAGTACTTC
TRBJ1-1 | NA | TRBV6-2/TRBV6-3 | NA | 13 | CASSYKVYTEAFF | TGTGCCAGCAGTTACAAAGTATACACTGAAGCTTTCTTT
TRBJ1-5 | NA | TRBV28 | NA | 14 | CASSLTTEDQPQHF | TGTGCCAGCAGTTTAACGACAGAAGATCAGCCCCAGCATTTT
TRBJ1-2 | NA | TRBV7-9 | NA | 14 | CASSLREGNYGYTF | TGTGCCAGCAGCTTAAGGGAGGGGAACTATGGCTACACCTTC
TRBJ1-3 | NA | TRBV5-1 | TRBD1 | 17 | CASSPGQGPFSGNTIYF | TGCGCCAGCAGCCCCGGACAGGGGCCCTTCTCTGGAAACACCATATATTTT
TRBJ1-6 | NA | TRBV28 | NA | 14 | CASSPPLGGSPLHF | TGTGCCAGCAGTCCCCCACTTGGGGGGTCACCCCTCCACTTT
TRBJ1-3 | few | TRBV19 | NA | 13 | CASSQLDRNTIYF | TGTGCCAGTAGCCAATTGGACCGGAACACCATATATTTT
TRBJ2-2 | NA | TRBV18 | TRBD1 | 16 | CASSPMGQANTGELFF | TGTGCCAGCTCACCTATGGGACAGGCGAACACCGGGGAGCTGTTTTTT
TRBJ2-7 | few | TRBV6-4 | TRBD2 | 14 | CASSKDGTSSEQYF | TGTGCCAGCAGCAAAGACGGGACTAGCAGCGAGCAGTACTTC
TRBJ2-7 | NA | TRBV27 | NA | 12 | CASSLGGAEQYF | TGTGCCAGCAGTTTGGGGGGTGCCGAGCAGTACTTC
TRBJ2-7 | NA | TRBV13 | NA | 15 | CASSPGTGRAYEQYF | TGTGCCAGCAGCCCCGGGACTGGAAGGGCCTACGAGCAGTACTTC
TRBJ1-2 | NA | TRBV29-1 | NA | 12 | CSVRGETYGYTF | TGCAGCGTTCGGGGAGAAACCTATGGCTACACCTTC
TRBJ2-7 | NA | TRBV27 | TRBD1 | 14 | CASSVERTGVEQYF | TGTGCCAGCAGTGTAGAGAGGACAGGCGTCGAGCAGTACTTC
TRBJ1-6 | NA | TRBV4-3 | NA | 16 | CASSQAVGTYNSPLHF | TGCGCCAGCAGCCAGGCTGTGGGTACTTATAATTCACCCCTCCACTTT
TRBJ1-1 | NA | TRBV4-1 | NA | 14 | CASSQETRTAEAFF | TGCGCCAGCAGCCAGGAGACCCGAACCGCTGAAGCTTTCTTT
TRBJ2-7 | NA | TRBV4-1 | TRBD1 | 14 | CASSRGQGAYEQYF | TGCGCCAGCAGCCGAGGACAGGGTGCCTACGAGCAGTACTTC
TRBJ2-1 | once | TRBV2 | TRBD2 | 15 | CASSDATSGANEQFF | TGTGCCAGCAGTGACGCTACTAGCGGTGCCAATGAGCAGTTCTTC
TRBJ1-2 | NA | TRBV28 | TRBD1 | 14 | CASSLDRVAYGYTF | TGTGCCAGCAGTTTAGACAGGGTTGCCTATGGCTACACCTTC
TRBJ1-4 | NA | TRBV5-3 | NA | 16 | CARSCSGGCINEKLFF | TGTGCCAGAAGCTGTAGTGGGGGATGCATAAATGAAAAACTGTTTTTT
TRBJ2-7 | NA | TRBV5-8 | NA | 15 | CASSLAAGEPYEQYF | TGTGCCAGCAGCTTGGCGGCAGGGGAACCCTACGAGCAGTACTTC
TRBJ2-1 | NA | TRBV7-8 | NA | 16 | CASSFSSRAGYNEQFF | TGTGCCAGCAGCTTTTCTAGCCGGGCTGGCTACAATGAGCAGTTCTTC
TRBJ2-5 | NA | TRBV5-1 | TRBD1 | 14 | CASSWNRGQETQYF | TGCGCCAGCAGCTGGAACAGGGGCCAAGAGACCCAGTACTTC
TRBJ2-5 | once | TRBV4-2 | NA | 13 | CASSQASLETQYF | TGTGCCAGCAGCCAGGCCAGCTTGGAGACCCAGTACTTC
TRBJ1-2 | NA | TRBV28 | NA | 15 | CASSVSAKGVYGYTF | TGTGCCAGCAGTGTAAGCGCCAAGGGGGTTTATGGCTACACCTTC
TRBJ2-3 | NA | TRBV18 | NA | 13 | CASSLMVTDTQYF | TGTGCCAGCTCCCTAATGGTGACAGATACGCAGTATTTT
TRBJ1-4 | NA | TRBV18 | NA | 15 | CASLQDPTTNEKLFF | TGTGCCAGCTTACAGGACCCTACAACTAATGAAAAACTGTTTTTT
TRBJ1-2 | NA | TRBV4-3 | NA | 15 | CASSQVVSGSYGYTF | TGCGCCAGCAGCCAAGTCGTTTCCGGGAGTTATGGCTACACCTTC
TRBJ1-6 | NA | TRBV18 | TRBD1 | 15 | CASSQGQIDFTPLHF | TGTGCCAGCTCACAGGGACAGATCGATTTCACACCCCTCCACTTT
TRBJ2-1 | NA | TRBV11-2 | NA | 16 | CASSRFRGGSYNEQFF | TGTGCCAGCAGCCGATTCAGGGGGGGCTCCTACAATGAGCAGTTCTTC